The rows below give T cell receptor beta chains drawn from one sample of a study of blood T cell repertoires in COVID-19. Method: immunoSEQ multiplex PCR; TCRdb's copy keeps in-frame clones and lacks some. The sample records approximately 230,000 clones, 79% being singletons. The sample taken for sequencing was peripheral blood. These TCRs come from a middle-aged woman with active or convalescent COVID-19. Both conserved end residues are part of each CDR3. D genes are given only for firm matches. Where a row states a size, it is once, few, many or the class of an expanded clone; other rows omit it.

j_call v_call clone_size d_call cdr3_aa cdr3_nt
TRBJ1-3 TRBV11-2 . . CASSLDPGTGNTIYF TGTGCCAGCAGCTTAGATCCGGGTACCGGAAACACCATATATTTT
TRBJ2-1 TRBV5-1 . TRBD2 CASSFLAGGDNEQFF TGCGCCAGCAGCTTCCTAGCGGGGGGCGACAATGAGCAGTTCTTC
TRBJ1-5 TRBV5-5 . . CASSLAAGSNQPQHF TGTGCCAGCAGCTTGGCAGCAGGGAGCAATCAGCCCCAGCATTTT
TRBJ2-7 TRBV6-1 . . CASSDRVGDEQYF TGTGCCAGCAGTGACAGGGTAGGCGACGAGCAGTACTTC
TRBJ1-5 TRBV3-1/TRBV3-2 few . CASSPDTNQPQHF TGTGCCAGCAGCCCGGACACGAATCAGCCCCAGCATTTT
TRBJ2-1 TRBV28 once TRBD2 CASRGLAGYNEQFF TGTGCCAGCAGGGGACTAGCGGGTTACAATGAGCAGTTCTTC
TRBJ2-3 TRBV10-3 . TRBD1 CAISQGAGGDTQYF TGTGCCATCAGCCAGGGGGCTGGAGGTGATACGCAGTATTTT
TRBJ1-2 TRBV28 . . CASRQGTNYGYTF TGTGCCAGCAGGCAGGGGACTAACTATGGCTACACCTTC
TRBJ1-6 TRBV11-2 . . CASSLERDIIPLHF TGTGCCAGCAGCTTAGAACGGGACATTATCCCCCTCCACTTT
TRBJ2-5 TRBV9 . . CASSPTTEETQYF TGTGCCAGCAGCCCTACCACGGAAGAGACCCAGTACTTC
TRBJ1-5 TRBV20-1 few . CSASPGGQYSNQPQHF TGCAGTGCTAGTCCCGGGGGGCAGTATAGCAATCAGCCCCAGCATTTT
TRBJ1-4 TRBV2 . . CASSERSSLREKLFF TGTGCCAGCAGTGAAAGGTCGTCCCTGAGGGAAAAACTGTTTTTT
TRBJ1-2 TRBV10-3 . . CAIRDYRDGYTF TGTGCCATCAGAGATTACAGGGATGGCTACACCTTC
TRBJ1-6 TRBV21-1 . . CASSEFTGTGNSPLHF TGTGCCAGCAGCGAATTTACCGGGACAGGAAATTCACCCCTCCACTTT
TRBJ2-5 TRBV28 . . CASSRTRGGVETQYF TGTGCCAGCAGTAGGACTAGGGGGGGCGTCGAGACCCAGTACTTC
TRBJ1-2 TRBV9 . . CASSVRAAENYGYTF TGTGCCAGCAGCGTGCGGGCCGCGGAAAACTATGGCTACACCTTC
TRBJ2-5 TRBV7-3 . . CASSLSPGEGTQYF TGTGCCAGCAGCTTAAGTCCAGGGGAAGGGACCCAGTACTTC
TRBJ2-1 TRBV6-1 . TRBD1 CASSAGQGALGYNEQFF TGTGCCAGCAGTGCGGGACAGGGGGCATTAGGATACAATGAGCAGTTCTTC
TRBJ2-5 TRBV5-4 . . CASRLKETQYF TGTGCCAGCAGACTAAAAGAGACCCAGTACTTC
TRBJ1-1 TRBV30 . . CAWSVLGAIGPRGNTEAFF TGTGCCTGGAGTGTACTTGGGGCTATCGGGCCCCGAGGGAACACTGAAGCTTTCTTT
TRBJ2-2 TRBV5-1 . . CASSLGAEWGELFF TGCGCCAGCAGCTTGGGTGCAGAATGGGGGGAGCTGTTTTTT
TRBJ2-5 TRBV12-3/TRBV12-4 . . CASSPSLVETQYF TGTGCCAGCAGCCCTAGCCTGGTGGAGACCCAGTACTTC
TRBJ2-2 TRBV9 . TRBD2 CASSVEGGTNTGELFF TGTGCCAGCAGCGTAGAGGGAGGGACGAACACCGGGGAGCTGTTTTTT
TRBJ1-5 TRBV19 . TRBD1 CASLDQQGAGQPQHF TGTGCCAGTTTAGACCAGCAGGGGGCCGGTCAGCCCCAGCATTTT
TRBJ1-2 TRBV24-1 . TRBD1 CASRGPYGYTF TGTGCCAGCAGGGGGCCCTATGGCTACACCTTC
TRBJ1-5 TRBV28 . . CASSPGGSGQPQHF TGTGCCAGCAGTCCGGGGGGAAGCGGCCAGCCCCAGCATTTT
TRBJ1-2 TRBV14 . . CASSQVQGFGYTF TGTGCCAGCAGCCAAGTACAGGGATTCGGCTACACCTTC
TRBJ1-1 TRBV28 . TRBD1 CASRRTGSEAFF TGTGCCAGCAGACGGACAGGGTCTGAAGCTTTCTTT
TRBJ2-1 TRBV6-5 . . CASSFGTYEQFF TGTGCCAGCAGCTTCGGGACATATGAGCAGTTCTTC
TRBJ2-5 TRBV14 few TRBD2 CASSQRGETQYF TGTGCCAGCAGCCAGCGGGGGGAGACCCAGTACTTC
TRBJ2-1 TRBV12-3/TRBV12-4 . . CASSLNYYNEQFF TGTGCCAGCAGTTTGAACTATTACAATGAGCAGTTCTTC
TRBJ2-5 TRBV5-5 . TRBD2 CASSLGGGGAWETQYF TGTGCCAGCAGCTTGGGCGGCGGGGGGGCTTGGGAGACCCAGTACTTC
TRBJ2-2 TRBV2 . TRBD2 CASSGTSGGTGELFF TGTGCCAGCAGTGGTACTAGCGGGGGAACCGGGGAGCTGTTTTTT
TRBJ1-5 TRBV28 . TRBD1 CASSSGQGASFSNQPQHF TGTGCCAGCAGTTCGGGACAGGGGGCCTCCTTTAGCAATCAGCCCCAGCATTTT
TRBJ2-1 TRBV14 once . CASSPGLNSYNEQFF TGTGCCAGCAGCCCAGGACTGAACTCCTACAATGAGCAGTTCTTC
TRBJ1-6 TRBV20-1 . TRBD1 CSASGDRGIRALHF TGCAGTGCTAGTGGTGACAGGGGGATTCGGGCCCTCCACTTT
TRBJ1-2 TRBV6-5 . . CASSPGVNYGYTF TGTGCCAGCAGTCCAGGGGTTAACTATGGCTACACCTTC
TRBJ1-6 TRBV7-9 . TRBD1 CASSLESGQGGSPLHF TGTGCCAGCAGCTTAGAATCGGGACAGGGGGGATCACCCCTCCACTTT
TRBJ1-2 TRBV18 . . CASSPSGGEAVYGYTF TGTGCCAGCTCACCATCGGGGGGGGAGGCTGTCTATGGCTACACCTTC
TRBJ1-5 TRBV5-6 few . CASSLAAGYSNQPQHF TGTGCCAGCAGCTTGGCCGCGGGGTATAGCAATCAGCCCCAGCATTTT
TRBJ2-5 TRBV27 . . CASSYGAPGTQYF TGTGCCAGCAGTTATGGGGCTCCAGGGACCCAGTACTTC
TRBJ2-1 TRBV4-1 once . CASSHGPRGSYNEQFF TGCGCCAGCAGCCATGGCCCGAGAGGCTCCTACAATGAGCAGTTCTTC
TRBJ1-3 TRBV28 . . CASKGGFSSGNTIYF TGTGCCAGCAAAGGAGGGTTTTCGAGTGGAAACACCATATATTTT
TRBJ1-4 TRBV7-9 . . CASSLVGRLEEKLFF TGTGCCAGCAGCTTAGTCGGCAGGCTTGAGGAAAAACTGTTTTTT
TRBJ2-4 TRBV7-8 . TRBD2 CASSLSGGGGQYF TGTGCCAGCAGCTTATCGGGCGGGGGGGGGCAGTACTTC
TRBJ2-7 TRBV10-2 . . CASSFDGSSYEQYF TGCGCCAGCAGTTTCGACGGGAGCTCCTACGAGCAGTACTTC
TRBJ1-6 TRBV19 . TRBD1 CASRETGGKYSPLHF TGTGCCAGTAGAGAGACAGGGGGAAAGTATTCACCCCTCCACTTT